The 9 T cell receptor beta chains reported below all come from one sample, sequenced in a study of blood T cell repertoires in COVID-19. This table comes from immunoSEQ multiplex PCR, and its TCRdb copy is limited to in-frame clones, with some not included. Among approximately 250,000 clones listed, around four fifths were seen once. The sequencing input was PBMCs or T cells enriched from blood (not recorded which). The receptors derive from a man in his thirties or forties with acute COVID-19.

This clone was seen a handful of times. The chain combines TRBV7-9 with TRBJ1-5; D ambiguous. Germline CDR1 and CDR2: SEHNR and FQNEAQ (reference sequence). V was clipped by 4 bases and J by 7 bases, with 11 bases between them. This CDR3 has 13 residues. The CDR3 reads CASSSHMNQPQHF. CDR3 in DNA: TGTGCCAGCAGCTCCCACATGAACCAGCCCCAGCATTTT.

This chain links TRBV7-2 with TRBJ1-1; tentatively, D is TRBD1 (5 bases). The CDR3 runs 15 residues. CDR1 is SGHTA, CDR2 FQGNSA, per germline. Trimming removed 2 bases from V and 4 bases from J, with 14 bases in between. CDR3 in amino acids: CASSLKAGGGTEAFF. CDR3 in DNA: TGTGCCAGCAGCTTAAAAGCGGGGGGGGGCACTGAAGCTTTCTTT.

This clone appeared a single time. The V call is TRBV2, the J call TRBJ1-2, with 8 bases fitting TRBD1. The CDR3 totals 13 residues. V trimming: 5 bases; J trimming: 3 bases; junction bases outside the gene matches: 2. Germline V CDR1 and CDR2: SNHLY, FYNNEI. CDR3 sequence reads: CASSNRGDYGYTF. The CDR3 DNA is TGTGCCAGCAGTAACAGGGGGGACTATGGCTACACCTTC.

The rearrangement uses TRBV7-9 and TRBJ2-7; D is perhaps TRBD2 (6 bases). Trimming took off 5 bases at V and 7 bases at J, with 15 bases between the two ends. Looked up from germline, CDR1 is SEHNR and CDR2 is FQNEAQ (reference sequence). The CDR3 spans 13 residues. Written as DNA, the CDR3 is TGTGCCAGCAGCCCTCGTCGTGGGGGGGAGCAGTACGTC. Protein product: CASSPRRGGEQYV.

This rearrangement joins TRBV2 to TRBJ2-5; possible D gene TRBD2, 6 bases. Trimming removed 6 bases at V and 5 bases at J, with 16 bases between. The CDR3 covers 14 residues. Germline-derived CDR1 and CDR2 are SNHLY and FYNNEI. The DNA for the CDR3 is TGTGCCAGCAGAGGTGGGACTGTCGTGGAGACCCAGTACTTC. Translating gives CASRGGTVVETQYF.

This chain uses TRBV7-9 with TRBJ2-2, with 7 bases matching TRBD2. This CDR3 is built from 14 residues. CDR1 and CDR2 from the germline V gene are SEHNR and FQNEAQ (reference sequence). J was trimmed by 2 bases and V by 11 bases; bases with no gene match: 8. The CDR3 region is CAHLGEGNTGELFF. CDR3 in DNA: TGTGCCCACCTAGGGGAGGGAAACACCGGGGAGCTGTTTTTT.

The chain has TRBV28 and TRBJ2-1, with D unclear. The CDR3 is 8 amino acids. Germline V gene lookup returns CDR1 MDHEN and CDR2 SYDVKM. CDR3 loop: CAAEQQFF. CDR3 DNA sequence: TGTGCGGCGGAACAGCAGTTCTTC.

The V call is TRBV6-2 or TRBV6-3, the J call TRBJ1-6, with unresolved D. The ends were cut back, 5 bases at V and 6 bases at J, with 14 bases in the middle. CDR1 is MNHEY, CDR2 SVGEGT, per germline. The CDR3 extends over 15 amino acids. DNA for the CDR3: TGTGCCAGCAGTCCCTCCTCTGGCAGTAATTCACCCCTCCACTTT. As protein: CASSPSSGSNSPLHF.

V gene TRBV3-1 (or the pseudogene TRBV3-2) combines with J gene TRBJ1-1, with 7 bases aligning to TRBD1. This CDR3 is 15 amino acids long. Germline CDR1 and CDR2: LGHDT and YNNKEL (reference sequence). The V gene end was trimmed by 4 bases and the J gene end by 5 bases; junction bases not matched to a gene: 10. The CDR3 bases are TGTGCCAGCAGCCGCCGACAGGGTTCGGGGACTGAAGCTTTCTTT. This translates into CASSRRQGSGTEAFF.